This T cell receptor beta chain is drawn from a study of blood T cells in healthy people across ages. Study background: Using template switching, researchers captured about one barcoded beta molecule for each two T cells.

Sample-barcoded 5' priming and a J-beta primer mix drove a second PCR of 7 to 11 cycles. MiXCR, run by TCRdb on the 5' RACE reads, gives a single entry per CDR3 protein. The sample consists of 600,000 to 800,000 distinct CDR3 sequences, 20% to 25% of them appearing once. Germline V lookup: CDR1 ENHRY, CDR2 SYGVKD. Trimming shortened V by 0 bases and J by 11 bases, and 10 bases separated the two germline ends. There are 12 residues in the CDR3. The TCR was taken from an older man in good health. The V gene is TRBV10-3, the J gene TRBJ1-2, with no clear D. The sample was blood. As DNA, the CDR3 is TGTGCCATCAGTGAGTCAAAGATTAAGTACACCTTC. Its translation is CAISESKIKYTF.